The TCR beta chain under discussion was sequenced for a study of T-cell reconstitution after alpha-beta-depleted transplantation in children. Unique molecular identifiers were incorporated into the prepared TCRbeta library. Each CDR3 protein is one row after TCRdb ran MiXCR on the PCR reads. The sample has about 830,000 distinct CDR3 sequences, roughly 15% seen once. The CDR3 is made up of 16 amino acids. From germline, CDR1 is LGHNA and CDR2 YNFKEQ. The germline V and J ends were trimmed by 4 bases and 3 bases, with 19 bases remaining between them. The TCR sequence derives from a male patient younger than 18 who had a stem cell transplant for acute lymphoblastic leukemia, so the T cells may come from the graft donor. The sequencing here drew on PBMCs, mostly from graft donor cells, taken 360 days after TCRalphabeta/CD19-depleted stem cell transplant. The chain recombines TRBV4-2 with TRBJ2-7; TRBD1 or TRBD2 may be the D gene (5 bases each). The CDR3 DNA is TGTGCCAGCAGCCCGGGGCTCCTCTGGTGGGTCTACGAGCAGTACTTC. Translation: CASSPGLLWWVYEQYF.